The text below deals with one T cell receptor (beta chain). Its antigen is not yet known. The sample holds no much larger clone one base away, and base qualities are not on file. These data belong to a study of T cells in Graves' hyperthyroidism and ophthalmopathy (dated by TCRdb to about 2019). A note on the overall study: Peripheral blood samples were taken at the time of initial diagnosis, prior to any treatment. To identify TCR V-J signatures that set the groups apart, the researchers used a discovery cohort of 95 to 100 patients, made up of under 45 with Graves' ophthalmopathy and about 60 with stable Graves' hyperthyroidism. An independent validation cohort of around 19 hyperthyroidism patients and about 15 patients who later progressed to ophthalmopathy tested prospective prediction of ophthalmopathy. The 90 to 100 discovery patients were randomly divided into training and test sets at a 7:3 ratio. In about 6 Graves' hyperthyroidism patients, the study also compared T-cell repertoires from thyroid tissue with T-cell repertoires from blood. Once sampling was done, hyperthyroidism patients were given methimazole at a starting dose of 30 mg daily, whereas ophthalmopathy patients were given high-dose intravenous methylprednisolone. According to the paper, TCR Vbeta CDR3 sequencing was carried out on more than 120 peripheral blood samples, which came from around 43 ophthalmopathy, 75 or so hyperthyroidism and roughly 17 progressor patients.

The paper as a whole reports these results and caveats: Most expanded thyroid clonotypes (frequency above 0.001) were also found in blood, which suggests that blood repertoires may mirror thyroid immune responses. Ophthalmopathy was separated from stable hyperthyroidism by a 13 V-J signature model, with over 85% sensitivity and about 81% specificity obtained in cross-validation and 80%/75% obtained in testing. In validation, the model predicted progression to ophthalmopathy a median of 6.5 months before onset, with around 70% sensitivity and around 76% specificity. No statistical method was used to fix the sample size in advance, and group allocation was not hidden from the investigators.

V gives up 6 bases and J gives up 0 bases, and the segment between their germline ends measures 12 bases. The CDR3 runs 15 residues from the cysteine to the phenylalanine. Only CDR3 DNA remains: 45 bases, in frame from the first base. Graves' hyperthyroidism was defined as stable when no progression to ophthalmopathy occurred over 18 months of follow-up. The hyperthyroidism patients were between 18 and 65 years old and newly diagnosed, with a disease duration of less than 2 months. Any patient with an uncontrolled infection, another autoimmune disease, pregnancy or lactation was excluded. Diagnoses were based on clinical symptoms, serum thyroxine and TRAb, thyroid ultrasound and orbital computed tomography. Ficoll-Paque density gradient centrifugation was used to isolate PBMCs from 9.5 to 10 ml of fresh peripheral blood. Trizol reagent was used to extract total RNA, and RNA quality was then checked on an Agilent 2100 Bioanalyzer.

TCR beta CDR3 regions were amplified from RNA transcripts. The TCR CDR3 was subjected to a first round of RT-PCR using the HTBI primer set and the Qiagen OneStep RT-PCR kit. A second multiplex PCR round built the libraries, followed by size selection and purification. Sequencing of the libraries was done on an Illumina HiSeq2000 using paired-end 100 bp reads. Regarding the original processing steps: Raw data were processed with SOAPnuke, discarding reads with adapters, uncalled bases, mean Phred below 15, or no exact constant-primer or identifier match. COPE v1.2.5 was used to merge the high-quality paired reads, and each unique nucleotide sequence was defined as a clonotype. MiTCR v1.1 was used to align clonotypes to the IMGT TRBV, TRBD and TRBJ reference segments. The analysis included only V-J combinations with a frequency above 0.0001, which together covered 98% to 99.2% of the repertoires. The TCS score was defined as the ratio of F50 (clonal expansion) to E x V (chaos), calculated using BLOSUM62-based TCRdist between CDR3 peptides within each V-J. Welch's t-statistics and random forest reduced roughly 530 V-J features to around 14, which were used in a naive Bayes classifier (R e1071). Thyroid-blood repertoire similarity was quantified with the Morisita-Horn index. TCRdb handled the public reads itself, with Q25 trimming in fastp and clone calling in MiXCR, and kept productive beta chains. Rows are unified per CDR3 protein, each entry keeping the most common DNA and genes. For this entry, the V and J calls and clone size follow TCRdb and not the study's own pipeline. The sample includes nearly 750,000 distinct CDR3 sequences, with over 35% observed a single time. The biggest ten clones account for around 30% of the sample.

The sequence links TRBV12-3 or TRBV12-4 to TRBJ1-5, with the D segment identity uncertain. This clonotype was obtained from a woman aged 40 to 50 with Graves' hyperthyroidism. Input material: blood. In nucleotides, the sequence is TGTGCCAGCAGCTTCGGACGGTTTAGCAATCAGCCCCAGCATTTT. This sequence encodes CASSFGRFSNQPQHF.